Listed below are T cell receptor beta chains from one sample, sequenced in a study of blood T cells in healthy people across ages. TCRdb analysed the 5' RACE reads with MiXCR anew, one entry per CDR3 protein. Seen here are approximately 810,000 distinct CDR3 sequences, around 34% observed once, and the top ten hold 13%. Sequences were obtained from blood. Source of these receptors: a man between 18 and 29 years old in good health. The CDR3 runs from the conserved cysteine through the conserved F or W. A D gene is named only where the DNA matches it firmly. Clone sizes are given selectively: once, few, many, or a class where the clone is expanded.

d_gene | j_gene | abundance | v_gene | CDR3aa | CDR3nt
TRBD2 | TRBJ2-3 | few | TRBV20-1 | CSAGLAGSTETQYF | TGCAGTGCCGGACTAGCGGGTAGCACAGAGACGCAGTATTTT
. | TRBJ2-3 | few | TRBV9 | CAGSVGSSSTDTQYF | TGTGCCGGCAGCGTAGGGAGTAGCAGCACAGATACGCAGTATTTT
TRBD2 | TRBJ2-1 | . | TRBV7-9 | CASSLGRAGFRYNEQFF | TGTGCCAGCAGCTTAGGACGAGCGGGGTTCCGCTACAATGAGCAGTTCTTC
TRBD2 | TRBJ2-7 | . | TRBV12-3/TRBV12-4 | CASRPGTSGNYEQYF | TGTGCCAGCAGACCCGGGACTAGCGGAAACTACGAGCAGTACTTC
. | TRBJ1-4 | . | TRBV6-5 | CASSTEGVDEKLFF | TGTGCCAGCAGTACCGAGGGGGTTGATGAAAAACTGTTTTTT
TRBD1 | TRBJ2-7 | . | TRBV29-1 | CSVDGDRDYEQYF | TGCAGCGTTGATGGGGACAGGGACTACGAGCAGTACTTC
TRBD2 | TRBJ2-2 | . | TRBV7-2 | CASSLSPASGHTGELFF | TGTGCCAGCAGCTTATCCCCCGCTAGCGGGCATACCGGGGAGCTGTTTTTT
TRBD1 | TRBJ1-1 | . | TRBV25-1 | CASSELAGGDTNTEAFF | TGTGCCAGCAGTGAATTAGCAGGGGGCGATACCAACACTGAAGCTTTCTTT
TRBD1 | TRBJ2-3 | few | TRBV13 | CASSNDRVRDTDTQYF | TGTGCCAGCAGCAATGACAGGGTGAGGGACACAGATACGCAGTATTTT
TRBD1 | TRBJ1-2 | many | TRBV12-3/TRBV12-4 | CASSLGTGAHALNYGYTF | TGTGCCAGCAGTTTAGGAACAGGGGCGCATGCTCTTAACTATGGCTACACCTTC
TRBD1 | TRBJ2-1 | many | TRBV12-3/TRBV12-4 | CASSQGDRSYNEQFF | TGTGCCAGCAGTCAGGGGGACAGGAGTTACAATGAGCAGTTCTTC
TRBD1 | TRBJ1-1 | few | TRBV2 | CASSGQGEVTEAFF | TGTGCCAGCAGCGGACAGGGCGAGGTCACTGAAGCTTTCTTT
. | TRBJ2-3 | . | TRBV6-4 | CASSKGGGTDTQYF | TGTGCCAGCAGCAAGGGGGGGGGCACAGATACGCAGTATTTT
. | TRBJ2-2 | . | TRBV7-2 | CASSPSGTTNTGELFF | TGTGCCAGCAGCCCGTCGGGGACAACGAACACCGGGGAGCTGTTTTTT
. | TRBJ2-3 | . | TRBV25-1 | CASSDYYRPDTQYF | TGTGCCAGCAGTGATTATTATCGTCCGGATACGCAGTATTTT
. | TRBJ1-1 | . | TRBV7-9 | CASSLAGGRTEAFF | TGTGCCAGCAGCTTAGCCGGGGGCCGCACTGAAGCTTTCTTT
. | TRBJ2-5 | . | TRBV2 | CASNRFQETQYF | TGTGCCAGCAACAGGTTCCAAGAGACCCAGTACTTC
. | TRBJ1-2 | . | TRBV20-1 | CSARSGTDRGYTF | TGCAGTGCTAGATCGGGAACCGACCGTGGGTACACCTTC
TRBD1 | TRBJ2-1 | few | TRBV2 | CASSEGGHNEQFF | TGTGCCAGCAGCGAAGGGGGCCACAATGAGCAGTTCTTC
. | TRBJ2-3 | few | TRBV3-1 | CASSQGSLTADTQYF | TGTGCCAGCAGCCAGGGATCCTTAACAGCAGATACGCAGTATTTT
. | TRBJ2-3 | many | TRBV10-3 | CAISGTRTDTDTQYF | TGTGCCATCAGTGGGACCAGGACCGACACAGATACGCAGTATTTT
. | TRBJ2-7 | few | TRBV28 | CASNSGLAYEQYF | TGTGCCAGTAACTCAGGTTTGGCCTACGAGCAGTACTTC
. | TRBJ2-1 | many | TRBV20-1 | CSADPLVGNEQFF | TGCAGTGCAGACCCTTTAGTTGGCAATGAGCAGTTCTTC
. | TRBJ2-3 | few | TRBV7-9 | CASSSTSSGTDTQYF | TGTGCCAGCAGCTCGACTTCGAGTGGGACAGATACGCAGTATTTT
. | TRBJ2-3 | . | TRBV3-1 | CAGSQFAASTDTQYF | TGTGCCGGCAGCCAATTCGCCGCGTCGACAGATACGCAGTATTTT
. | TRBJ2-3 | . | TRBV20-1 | CSARLQGGATDTQYF | TGCAGTGCTAGACTACAGGGGGGGGCCACAGATACGCAGTATTTT
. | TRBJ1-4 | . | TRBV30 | CAWRGDNEKLFF | TGTGCCTGGAGGGGGGATAATGAAAAACTGTTTTTT
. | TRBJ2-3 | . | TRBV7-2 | CASSPRKGGTDTQYF | TGTGCCAGCAGCCCGAGGAAGGGCGGCACAGATACGCAGTATTTT
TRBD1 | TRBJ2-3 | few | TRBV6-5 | CASSSPTGNTDTQYF | TGTGCCAGCAGTTCCCCGACAGGGAACACAGATACGCAGTATTTT
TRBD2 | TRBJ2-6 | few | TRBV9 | CASSVSGGLSGANVLTF | TGTGCCAGCAGCGTTAGCGGGGGACTCTCTGGGGCCAACGTCCTGACTTTC
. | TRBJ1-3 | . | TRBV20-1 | CSQVDPSGNTIYF | TGCAGTCAAGTTGACCCCTCTGGAAACACCATATATTTT
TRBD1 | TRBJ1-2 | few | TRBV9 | CASSLRTGMDYGYTF | TGTGCCAGCAGCCTCAGGACAGGGATGGACTATGGCTACACCTTC
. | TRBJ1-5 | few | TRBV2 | CASKAARNQPQHF | TGTGCCAGCAAAGCGGCCAGAAATCAGCCCCAGCATTTT
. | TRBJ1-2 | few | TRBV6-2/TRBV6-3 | CASALGTTYGYTF | TGTGCCAGCGCCCTAGGGACCACGTATGGCTACACCTTC
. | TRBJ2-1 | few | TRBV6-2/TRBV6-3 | CASSYRWDNSVDEQFF | TGTGCCAGCAGTTATAGGTGGGATAATTCCGTTGATGAGCAGTTCTTC